This passage covers 22 T cell receptor beta chains from one sample sequenced in a study of control samples from healthy donors and cancer patients. Clones were sequenced by immunoSEQ multiplex PCR, and TCRdb holds only the in-frame ones, with some missing. The data show tens of thousands of clones, about four fifths seen once. Material for sequencing was PBMCs. Receptors originate from a man between 70 and 80 years old with lung cancer.

V gene TRBV5-5 combines with J gene TRBJ1-3, with D hard to call. V lost 1 base and J 2 bases, leaving 7 bases between the germline ends. Germline values: CDR1 SGHKS, CDR2 YYEKEE (reference sequence). This CDR3 is built from 14 residues. Here the CDR3 DNA reads TGTGCCAGCAGCTTGTCAACGACTGGAAACACCATATATTTT. The encoded protein is CASSLSTTGNTIYF.

The gene calls are TRBV21-1 and TRBJ2-1; the table calls TRBD2, which could not be checked here. TRBV21-1 is classified as a pseudogene. This CDR3 spans 14 amino acids. The CDR3 bases are TGTGCCAGCAGCAACAAGTGGTGCGGCAATGAGCAGTTCTTC. It specifies CASSNKWCGNEQFF.

The gene calls are TRBV7-9 and TRBJ2-3; the D call may be TRBD1 or TRBD2 (5 bases each). V lost 5 bases to trimming and J lost 1 base, with 13 bases between them. The CDR3 spans 15 residues. CDR1 is SEHNR and CDR2 is FQNEAQ in the germline V gene (reference sequence). The CDR3 sequence is CASSRGPVGTDTQYF. As DNA, the CDR3 is TGTGCCAGCAGCCGGGGACCTGTGGGCACAGATACGCAGTATTTT.

This sequence joins TRBV21-1 and TRBJ1-1. TRBV21-1 has pseudogene status. The CDR3 totals 12 residues. The DNA of the CDR3 is TGTGCCAGCAGCACCTTTGGTCTCGAAGCTTTCTTT. Its protein is CASSTFGLEAFF.

The chain carries TRBV9 and TRBJ2-7, with D possibly TRBD2 on 5 matching bases. This CDR3 comprises 14 residues. Germline lookup yields CDR1 SGDLS and CDR2 YYNGEE. V was pared by 0 bases and J by 2 bases, with 9 bases between. CDR3 DNA sequence: TGTGCCAGCAGCGTAGCGGGGAATACCTACGAGCAGTACTTC. The encoded protein is CASSVAGNTYEQYF. Using reference TRBV9 and TRBJ2-7 for the parts outside the CDR3, the full variable domain is DSGVTQTPKHLITATGQRVTLRCSPRSGDLSVYWYQQSLDQGLQFLIQYYNGEERAKGNILERFSAQQFPDLHSELNLSSLELGDSALYFCASSVAGNTYEQYFGPGTRLTVT.

The chain combines TRBV7-2 with TRBJ1-3, with 7 positions matching TRBD1. The V segment lost 2 bases and the J segment 0 bases; nucleotides outside the gene matches: 4. The CDR3 spans 16 residues. CDR1 is SGHTA and CDR2 is FQGNSA in the germline V gene. The CDR3 loop reads CASSLRDSFSGNTIYF. In DNA, the CDR3 is TGTGCCAGCAGCTTAAGGGACAGTTTCTCTGGAAACACCATATATTTT. Using reference TRBV7-2 and TRBJ1-3 for the parts outside the CDR3, the full variable domain is GAGVSQSPSNKVTEKGKDVELRCDPISGHTALYWYRQSLGQGLEFLIYFQGNSAPDKSGLPSDRFSAERTGGSVSTLTIQRTQQEDSAVYLCASSLRDSFSGNTIYFGEGSWLTVV.

The chain employs TRBV30 and TRBJ1-4; D remains unclear. Germline V CDR1 and CDR2: GTSNPN, SVGIG (reference sequence). The ends were cut back, 2 bases at V and 5 bases at J, with 3 bases in the middle. This CDR3 region has 11 residues. The CDR3 bases are TGTGCCTGGAGTAGGAATGAAAAACTGTTTTTT. It encodes CAWSRNEKLFF.

J is TRBJ2-7 and V is TRBV28, with unresolved D. Between the trimmed V and J ends, which lost 2 bases and 9 bases, there was a span of 14 bases. Germline CDR1 and CDR2: MDHEN and SYDVKM. CDR3 length: 13 amino acids. The CDR3 is CASSLTNSQVQYF. In DNA form, the CDR3 reads TGTGCCAGCAGTTTAACAAACTCTCAGGTGCAGTACTTC.

This clone was picked up one time. The J gene is TRBJ2-3, the V gene TRBV3-1 (or the pseudogene TRBV3-2); no definite D call. CDR3 length: 12 residues. Germline V gene data show CDR1 as LGHDT and CDR2 as YNNKEL (reference sequence). The V end was cut by 4 bases, the J end by 0 bases, with 2 bases between. CDR3 nucleotide sequence: TGTGCCAGCAGCCTGAGCACAGATACGCAGTATTTT. This encodes CASSLSTDTQYF.

The chain joins TRBV3-1 (or the pseudogene TRBV3-2) to TRBJ2-5; D call uncertain. Deletions cut 4 bases from V and 7 bases from J, with 19 bases between. The CDR3 spans 15 residues. In germline, CDR1 is LGHDT, CDR2 YNNKEL (reference sequence). The CDR3 is CASSLMQDPSATQYF. The DNA of the CDR3 is TGTGCCAGCAGCCTTATGCAGGACCCTTCTGCGACCCAGTACTTC.

J is TRBJ1-3 and V is TRBV5-1; TRBD1 agrees at 9 bases. V gave up 6 bases and J gave up 4 bases; unmatched junction bases: 14. There are 17 residues in the CDR3. The V gene's germline CDR1 is SGHRS and CDR2 YFSETQ. CDR3 sequence reads: CASTLTGGAIAGNTIYF. The CDR3 DNA sequence: TGCGCCAGCACTCTCACAGGGGGCGCGATTGCGGGAAACACCATATATTTT.

The rearrangement joins TRBV3-1 (or the pseudogene TRBV3-2) to TRBJ2-3; the match to TRBD2 covers 8 bases. The CDR3 loop spans 16 amino acids. Trimming removed 4 bases from V and 1 base from J; junction bases left unmatched: 7. Germline loops: CDR1 LGHDT, CDR2 YNNKEL (reference sequence). The chain's CDR3 is CASSRSGRGGTDTQYF. For the CDR3, the DNA is TGTGCCAGCAGCCGCTCAGGGCGGGGGGGCACAGATACGCAGTATTTT.

The genes are TRBV3-1 (or the pseudogene TRBV3-2) and TRBJ1-5, with D possibly TRBD1 on 5 matching bases. This CDR3 is 14 amino acids long. The ends were cut back, 3 bases at V and 3 bases at J, with 9 bases in the middle. Looked up from germline, CDR1 is LGHDT and CDR2 is YNNKEL (reference sequence). In DNA, the CDR3 is TGTGCCAGCAGCCACACAGGCCCCAATCAGCCCCAGCATTTT. As protein: CASSHTGPNQPQHF.

The chain uses TRBV5-1 and TRBJ1-2, with 10 bases aligning to TRBD1. CDR3 length: 16 residues. J gave up 4 bases and V 5 bases, and 11 bases lay outside the gene matches. In germline, CDR1 is SGHRS, CDR2 YFSETQ. The CDR3 here is CASRPGTGANGYGYTF. The CDR3 DNA follows: TGCGCCAGCAGACCCGGGACAGGGGCTAATGGCTATGGCTACACCTTC. Supplemented by reference TRBV5-1 and TRBJ1-2, the full variable domain reads KAGVTQTPRYLIKTRGQQVTLSCSPISGHRSVSWYQQTPGQGLQFLFEYFSETQRNKGNFPGRFSGRQFSNSRSEMNVSTLELGDSALYLCASRPGTGANGYGYTFGSGTRLTVV.

The genes are TRBV7-7 and TRBJ2-2; the D gene is possibly TRBD1 (5 bases). V lost 2 bases, J lost 4 bases, and 11 bases lay in between. Per the germline V gene, CDR1 is SSHAT and CDR2 is FNYEAQ (reference sequence). There are 15 residues in the CDR3. This chain's CDR3 is CASSLKGVGTGELFF. As DNA, the CDR3 is TGTGCCAGCAGCTTAAAAGGGGTCGGCACCGGGGAGCTGTTTTTT.

The chain employs TRBV12-3 or TRBV12-4 and TRBJ1-2; D may be TRBD1 (6 bases). The V end was cut by 3 bases, the J end by 6 bases, with 11 bases between. This CDR3 spans 13 amino acids. The CDR3 region is CASSFLGHNGYTF. The DNA of the CDR3 is TGTGCCAGCAGTTTCTTGGGACACAATGGCTACACCTTC.

The chain combines TRBV18 with TRBJ2-7; 12 nucleotides align to TRBD2. Germline trimming cut 6 bases from V and 0 bases from J; bases unmatched to any gene: 6. Germline values: CDR1 KGHSH, CDR2 LQKENI. The CDR3 totals 16 residues. CDR3: CASSPTSGRSSYEQYF. CDR3 bases: TGTGCCAGCTCCCCCACTAGCGGGAGGAGCTCCTACGAGCAGTACTTC.

The chain employs TRBV29-1 and TRBJ2-7, with 7 bases lining up with TRBD1. Trimming at V came to 6 bases and at J to 0 bases, leaving 8 bases not matched to a gene. The length of the CDR3 is 14 residues. Germline V lookup: CDR1 SQVTM, CDR2 ANQGSEA. The CDR3 spells CSVVGTVSSYEQYF. The CDR3, as DNA: TGCAGCGTCGTAGGGACAGTTAGCTCCTACGAGCAGTACTTC.

The J gene is TRBJ1-2, the V gene TRBV4-1, with a tentative D call TRBD1 (6 bases). The germline V gene has CDR1 MGHRA and CDR2 YSYEKL. The CDR3 runs 16 residues. V lost 0 bases and J lost 0, with 11 bases in between. The CDR3 DNA follows: TGCGCCAGCAGCCAAGATGACAGGCGGACTAACTATGGCTACACCTTC. Translating it yields CASSQDDRRTNYGYTF.

The rearrangement links TRBV5-1 to TRBJ2-1; D remains unclear. From germline, CDR1 is SGHRS and CDR2 YFSETQ. The CDR3 loop spans 15 amino acids. V was pared by 0 bases and J by 1 base, with 8 bases between. The CDR3 protein is CASSLGFYSYNEQFF. The CDR3 DNA is TGCGCCAGCAGCTTGGGTTTCTATTCCTACAATGAGCAGTTCTTC.

This clone was seen only a few times. The chain has TRBV11-2 and TRBJ2-5, with 7 bases aligning to TRBD2. Germline V CDR1 and CDR2: SGHAT, FQNNGV. The CDR3 contains 16 residues. V lost 1 base to trimming and J lost 1 base; unmatched junction nucleotides: 6. CDR3 DNA sequence: TGTGCCAGCAGCTTAGTGGGGGGGATACCCCAAGAGACCCAGTACTTC. Protein product: CASSLVGGIPQETQYF.

This chain connects TRBV10-2 to TRBJ1-4; possibly TRBD1 for D (6 bases). The CDR3 loop spans 14 amino acids. Trimming cost V 4 bases and J 8 bases, with 14 bases left between them. Per germline, CDR1 WSHSY and CDR2 SAAADI. The CDR3, as DNA: TGCGCCAGCAGTGTGAGCAGGGGCTGGGAAAAACTGTTTTTT. It codes for CASSVSRGWEKLFF.